These 18 T cell receptor beta chains came from one sample sequenced in a study of blood T cell repertoires in COVID-19. Generated by immunoSEQ multiplex PCR, the TCRdb table keeps only in-frame clones and is missing some. The table records 150,000 to 200,000 clones, approximately 87% of them present only once. Sequenced sample: peripheral blood. The source is a woman younger than 30 who had recovered from COVID-19.

As concerns this clone: The identical CDR3 is also encoded by other nucleotide sequences in the sample. The V call is TRBV2, the J call TRBJ1-2; D is possibly TRBD1 (6 bases). Germline-derived CDR1 and CDR2 are SNHLY and FYNNEI. V was clipped by 6 bases and J by 2 bases, with 10 bases between them. The CDR3 is 13 amino acids. The CDR3 protein is CASREDSNYGYTF. CDR3 in DNA: TGTGCCAGCAGGGAGGACAGCAACTATGGCTACACCTTC.

The chain is built from TRBV6-4 and TRBJ2-2; a weak D match, TRBD1 (6 bases). Trimming took off 4 bases at V and 2 bases at J, with 11 bases between the two ends. This CDR3 is 15 amino acids long. Germline CDR1 and CDR2: MRHNA and SNTAGT. The CDR3 reads CASSGRTDNTGELFF. The CDR3 nucleotides are TGTGCCAGCAGTGGGAGGACAGATAACACCGGGGAGCTGTTTTTT.

The chain has TRBV4-3 and TRBJ2-5; D gene uncertain. This CDR3 spans 15 amino acids. Germline CDR1 and CDR2: LGHNA and YSLEER. Trimming took 0 bases from V and 2 from J, leaving 10 bases between them. CDR3 protein: CASSQDIGRQETQYF. The CDR3 bases are TGCGCCAGCAGCCAAGATATTGGCAGACAAGAGACCCAGTACTTC.

The chain is built from TRBV11-2 and TRBJ2-3; D not resolved. V lost 0 bases and J 2 bases, leaving 3 bases between the germline ends. Germline-derived CDR1 and CDR2 are SGHAT and FQNNGV. The CDR3 has 13 residues. The DNA of the CDR3 is TGTGCCAGCAGCTTAGACCTCACAGATACGCAGTATTTT. Amino acid sequence: CASSLDLTDTQYF.

The chain recombines TRBV1 with TRBJ2-7; TRBD1, the D gene given by the table, was not confirmed from the DNA. TRBV1 represents a pseudogene. The CDR3 is 15 residues long. The CDR3 reads CTSSPRRQGEDEQYV. CDR3 DNA: TGCACCAGCAGCCCTCGTAGACAGGGTGAAGACGAGCAGTACGTC.

The genes are TRBV5-5 and TRBJ1-2; 7 bases map to TRBD1. Germline values: CDR1 SGHKS, CDR2 YYEKEE (reference sequence). CDR3 length: 15 amino acids. The V and J ends lost 4 bases and 2 bases, in that order; junction bases with no gene match: 8. The CDR3, as DNA: TGTGCCAGCAGCACACAGGGGACCGCCAACTATGGCTACACCTTC. This encodes CASSTQGTANYGYTF.

Here the CDR3 DNA reads TGTGCCAGCAGTGAGGTAGCGGGAGATCCCGGGGAGCTGTTTTTT. Protein product: CASSEVAGDPGELFF. The chain joins TRBV6-4 to TRBJ2-2, with TRBD2 matching 9 bases. Germline CDR1 and CDR2: MRHNA and SNTAGT. The length of the CDR3 is 15 residues. Trimming removed 3 bases from V and 6 bases from J; junction bases left unmatched: 5.

The V call is TRBV10-3, the J call TRBJ2-4; 8 nucleotides align to TRBD1. CDR1 is ENHRY, CDR2 SYGVKD, per germline. Trimming cost V 2 bases and J 7 bases; bases outside gene matches: 7. This CDR3 contains 15 residues. The CDR3 here is CAISEMTGARNIQYF. The CDR3, as DNA: TGTGCCATCAGTGAGATGACAGGGGCCCGCAACATTCAGTACTTC.

The rearrangement uses TRBV27 and TRBJ2-2, with 8 bases lining up with TRBD2. Per germline, CDR1 MNHEY and CDR2 SMNVEV (reference sequence). This CDR3 contains 17 residues. The junction had 7 bases not matched to a gene; V was cut back by 0 bases and J by 4 bases. The chain's CDR3 is CASSLSIGGAGTGELFF. CDR3 nucleotide sequence: TGTGCCAGCAGTTTATCGATCGGGGGGGCGGGCACCGGGGAGCTGTTTTTT.

The V call is TRBV3-1 (or the pseudogene TRBV3-2), the J call TRBJ1-1; 8 bases align to TRBD1. Germline values: CDR1 LGHDT, CDR2 YNNKEL (reference sequence). The CDR3 is 13 amino acids. The ends lost 3 bases at V and 5 bases at J; junction bases unmatched: 2. The CDR3 spells CASSHGQGTEAFF. CDR3 nucleotide sequence: TGTGCCAGCAGCCATGGACAGGGAACTGAAGCTTTCTTT.

The CDR3 sequence is CASSPGTGDNSPLHF. The CDR3 DNA follows: TGTGCCAGCAGCCCCGGGACAGGGGATAATTCACCCCTCCACTTT. The chain joins TRBV3-1 (or the pseudogene TRBV3-2) to TRBJ1-6; TRBD1 aligns across 10 bases. The germline CDR1 and CDR2 sequences are LGHDT and YNNKEL (reference sequence). The CDR3 contains 15 residues. V shed 4 bases, J shed 5 bases, and the junction held 2 bases outside the gene matches.

The V and J genes are TRBV9 and TRBJ1-6, with a weak D call TRBD1 (6 bases). Germline V gene lookup returns CDR1 SGDLS and CDR2 YYNGEE. V lost 0 bases to trimming and J lost 1 base, with 11 bases between them. The CDR3 sequence is 17 residues long. Here the CDR3 DNA reads TGTGCCAGCAGCGTAGCGGGGGGCAGGTCCTATAATTCACCCCTCCACTTT. This gives the protein CASSVAGGRSYNSPLHF.

The chain carries TRBV6-5 and TRBJ2-3; a weak D match, TRBD2 (6 bases). Trimming left V 0 bases short and J 2 bases short, with 12 bases between. The CDR3 is made up of 16 amino acids. Per germline, CDR1 MNHEY and CDR2 SVGAGI. The CDR3 here is CASSYSRDVDTDTQYF. The DNA for the CDR3 is TGTGCCAGCAGTTACTCGCGGGACGTGGACACAGATACGCAGTATTTT.

The chain joins TRBV6-2 or TRBV6-3 to TRBJ2-1, with a tentative D call TRBD1 (5 bases). The CDR3 spans 16 residues. Trimming pared 2 bases from V and 3 bases from J, leaving 14 bases between. Germline CDR1 and CDR2: MNHEY and SVGEGT. This CDR3 reads CASSYGSGSGYNEQFF. For the CDR3, the DNA is TGTGCCAGCAGTTACGGGTCAGGGTCAGGCTACAATGAGCAGTTCTTC.

This chain uses TRBV5-8 with TRBJ1-4; 9 positions match TRBD1. This CDR3 has 14 amino acids. V lost 1 base to trimming and J lost 7 bases; unmatched junction nucleotides: 2. Germline CDR1 and CDR2: SGHTS and YDEGEE. The CDR3: CASSLRDRAEKLFF. The CDR3 bases are TGTGCCAGCAGCTTGAGGGACAGGGCTGAAAAACTGTTTTTT.

The chain links TRBV5-4 to TRBJ1-5; TRBD1 matches 8 bases. CDR1 and CDR2 from the germline V gene are SGHNT and YYREEE (reference sequence). The CDR3 loop spans 16 amino acids. Germline trimming cut 4 bases from V and 1 base from J; bases unmatched to any gene: 7. The CDR3 here is CASSAGGAKSNQPQHF. CDR3 nucleotide sequence: TGTGCCAGCAGCGCAGGGGGCGCGAAGAGCAATCAGCCCCAGCATTTT.

The rearrangement links TRBV2 to TRBJ2-5; D not resolved. Trimming removed 7 bases from V and 2 bases from J, with 14 bases in between. Germline V CDR1 and CDR2: SNHLY, FYNNEI. CDR3 length: 14 amino acids. This CDR3 is CASKELVRQETQYF. DNA of the CDR3: TGTGCCAGCAAAGAACTCGTGAGGCAAGAGACCCAGTACTTC. The complete variable domain, with remaining parts taken from reference TRBV2 and TRBJ2-5, reads EPEVTQTPSHQVTQMGQEVILRCVPISNHLYFYWYRQILGQKVEFLVSFYNNEISEKSEIFDDQFSVERPDGSNFTLKIRSTKLEDSAMYFCASKELVRQETQYFGPGTRLLVL.

This clone appeared a single time. J is TRBJ2-1 and V is TRBV7-2; maybe TRBD1 (6 bases). Germline CDR1 is SGHTA and CDR2 is FQGNSA. The CDR3 totals 13 residues. V dropped 5 bases and J dropped 8 bases, with 13 bases sitting between them. CDR3: CASSPYRADEQFF. Here the CDR3 DNA reads TGTGCCAGCAGCCCGTACAGGGCCGATGAGCAGTTCTTC.